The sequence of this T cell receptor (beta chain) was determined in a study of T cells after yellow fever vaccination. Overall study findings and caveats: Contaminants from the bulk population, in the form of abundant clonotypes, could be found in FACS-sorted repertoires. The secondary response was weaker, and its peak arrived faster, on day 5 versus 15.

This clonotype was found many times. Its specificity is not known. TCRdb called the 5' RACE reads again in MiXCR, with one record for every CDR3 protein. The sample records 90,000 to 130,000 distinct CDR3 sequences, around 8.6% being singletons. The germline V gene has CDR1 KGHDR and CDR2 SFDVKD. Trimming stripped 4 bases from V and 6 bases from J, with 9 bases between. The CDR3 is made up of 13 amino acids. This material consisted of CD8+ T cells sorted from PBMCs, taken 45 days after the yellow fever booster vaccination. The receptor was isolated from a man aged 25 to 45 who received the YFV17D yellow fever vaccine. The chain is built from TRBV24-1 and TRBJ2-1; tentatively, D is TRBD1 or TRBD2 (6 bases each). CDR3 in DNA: TGTGCCACCAGTGACTCGGGGGCCAATGAGCAGTTCTTC. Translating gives CATSDSGANEQFF.